Sequencing of this T cell receptor beta chain was carried out in a study of control samples from healthy donors and cancer patients. CDR1 and CDR2 (germline): SGHDT, YYEEEE. The CDR3 contains 15 residues. V gave up 3 bases and J gave up 0 bases, with 12 bases separating them. Profiled with immunoSEQ multiplex PCR; TCRdb holds only in-frame clones, not every one. This repertoire shows roughly 160,000 clones, 96% found once; its top ten account for 0.85% to 1.3%. The specimen sequenced was blood. This receptor was obtained from a woman aged 30 to 39 in good health. J is TRBJ1-1 and V is TRBV5-6, with D unclear. CDR3 sequence: CASSWETILNTEAFF. The CDR3 nucleotides read TGTGCCAGCAGCTGGGAAACAATTTTGAACACTGAAGCTTTCTTT.